This T cell receptor (beta chain) was found in a study of regulatory T cells in long-lasting Graves disease. This clonotype was observed a handful of times. Germline V lookup: CDR1 MGHRA, CDR2 YSYEKL. Trimming stripped 3 bases from V and 3 bases from J, with 12 bases between. The CDR3 runs 15 residues. Stated time point: newly diagnosed GD, antithyroid drugs for less than 3 months. Extracted RNA from PBMCs served as the source of the TCR library. Construction of the TCR beta libraries employed iRepertoire HTBI primers in conjunction with Arm-PCR of CDR3 regions. TCRdb reanalysed the multiplex PCR reads using MiXCR and keeps one entry per CDR3 protein. The data show a few hundred thousand distinct CDR3 sequences, about 18% seen once. These data also formed part of another study, on T cells in Graves' hyperthyroidism and ophthalmopathy.

This specimen consisted of peripheral blood mononuclear cells (PBMCs), obtained at new diagnosis, from a patient treated with antithyroid drugs. The clonotype comes from a woman aged 25 to 39 with Graves disease. The V gene is TRBV4-1, the J gene TRBJ1-5, with D uncertain. The DNA of the CDR3 is TGCGCCAGCAGCCACTCGCAGAATCCCAATCAGCCCCAGCATTTT. The encoded protein is CASSHSQNPNQPQHF.